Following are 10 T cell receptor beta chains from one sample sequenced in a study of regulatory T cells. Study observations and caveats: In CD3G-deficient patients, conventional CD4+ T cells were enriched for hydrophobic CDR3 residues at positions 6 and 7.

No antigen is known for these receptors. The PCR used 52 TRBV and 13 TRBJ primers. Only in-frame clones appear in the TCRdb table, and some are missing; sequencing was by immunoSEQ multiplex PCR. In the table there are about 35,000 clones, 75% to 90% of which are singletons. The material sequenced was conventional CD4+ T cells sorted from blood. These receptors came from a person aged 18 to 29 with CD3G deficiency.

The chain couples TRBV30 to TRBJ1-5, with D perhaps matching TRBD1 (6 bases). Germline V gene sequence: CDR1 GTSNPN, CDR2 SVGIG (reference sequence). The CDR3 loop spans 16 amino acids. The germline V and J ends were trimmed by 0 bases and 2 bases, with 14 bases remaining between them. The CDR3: CAWSVPRGDGNQPQHF. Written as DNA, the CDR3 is TGTGCCTGGAGTGTACCTAGGGGGGATGGCAATCAGCCCCAGCATTTT.

The CDR3 DNA sequence: TGTGCCAGCAAAAAACCGGGACAGACGTACGAGCAGTACTTC. Its translation: CASKKPGQTYEQYF. The chain links TRBV28 to TRBJ2-7, with 7 bases identical to TRBD1. J gave up 4 bases and V 7 bases, and 10 bases lay outside the gene matches. The CDR3 is 14 residues long. Germline assignment: CDR1 MDHEN and CDR2 SYDVKM.

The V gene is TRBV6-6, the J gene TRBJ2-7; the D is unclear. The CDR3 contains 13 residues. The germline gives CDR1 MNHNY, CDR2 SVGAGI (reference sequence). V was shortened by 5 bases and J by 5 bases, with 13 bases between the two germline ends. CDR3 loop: CASSPPGRHEQYF. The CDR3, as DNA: TGTGCCAGCAGTCCGCCGGGTCGACACGAGCAGTACTTC.

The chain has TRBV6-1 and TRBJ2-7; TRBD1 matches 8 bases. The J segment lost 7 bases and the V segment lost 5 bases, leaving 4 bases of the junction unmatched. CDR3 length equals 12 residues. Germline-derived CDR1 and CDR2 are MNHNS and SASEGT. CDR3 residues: CASSWDRREQYF. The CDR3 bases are TGTGCCAGCAGTTGGGACAGGAGAGAGCAGTACTTC.

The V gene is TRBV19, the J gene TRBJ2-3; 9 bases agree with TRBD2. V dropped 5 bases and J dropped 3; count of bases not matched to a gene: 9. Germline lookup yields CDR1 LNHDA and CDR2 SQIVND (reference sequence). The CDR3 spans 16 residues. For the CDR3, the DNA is TGTGCCAGTAGTCGGGGCGGGGGGGCCGGGACAGATACGCAGTATTTT. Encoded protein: CASSRGGGAGTDTQYF.

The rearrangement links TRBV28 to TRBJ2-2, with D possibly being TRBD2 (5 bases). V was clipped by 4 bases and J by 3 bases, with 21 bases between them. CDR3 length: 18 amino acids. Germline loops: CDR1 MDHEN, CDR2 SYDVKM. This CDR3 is CASSSSKAGKRYTGELFF. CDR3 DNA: TGTGCCAGCAGTTCCTCAAAAGCCGGGAAGCGCTACACCGGGGAGCTGTTTTTT.

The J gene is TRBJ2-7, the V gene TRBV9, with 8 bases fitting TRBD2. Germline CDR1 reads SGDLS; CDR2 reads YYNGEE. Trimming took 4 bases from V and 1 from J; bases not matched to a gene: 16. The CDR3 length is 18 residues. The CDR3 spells CASSIASSSSGRSYEQYF. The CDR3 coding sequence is TGTGCCAGCAGCATAGCCTCCTCTTCTAGCGGGCGGTCCTACGAGCAGTACTTC.

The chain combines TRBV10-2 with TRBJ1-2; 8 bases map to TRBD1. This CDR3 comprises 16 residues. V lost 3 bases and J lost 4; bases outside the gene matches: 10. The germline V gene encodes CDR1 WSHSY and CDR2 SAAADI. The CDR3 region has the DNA TGCGCCAGCAGTGACCTTGCAGGGGGCGCAGGCTATGGCTACACCTTC. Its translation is CASSDLAGGAGYGYTF.

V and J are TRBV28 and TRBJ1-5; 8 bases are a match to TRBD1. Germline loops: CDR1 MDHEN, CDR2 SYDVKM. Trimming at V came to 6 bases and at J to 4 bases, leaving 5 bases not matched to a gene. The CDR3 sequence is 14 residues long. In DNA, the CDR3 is TGTGCCAGCAGGAGGACAGGGTGGAATCAGCCCCAGCATTTT. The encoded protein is CASRRTGWNQPQHF.

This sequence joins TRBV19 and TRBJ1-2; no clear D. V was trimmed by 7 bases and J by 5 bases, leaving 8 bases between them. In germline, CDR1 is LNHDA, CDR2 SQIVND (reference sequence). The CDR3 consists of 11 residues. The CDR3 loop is CASTKRYGYTF. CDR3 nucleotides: TGTGCCAGTACAAAAAGGTATGGCTACACCTTC.